A single sample gave rise to the 16 T cell receptor beta chains below, sequenced in a study of siplizumab effects on memory and regulatory T cells. TCRdb keeps only in-frame clones here, not all; method: immunoSEQ multiplex PCR. The data contain over 85,000 clones, around nine tenths of them seen just once; the ten biggest clones take up 1% to 1.3%. The material sequenced was CD4+ T cells sorted from blood. Source of these receptors: a human donor in good health.

V and J are TRBV28 and TRBJ2-1; D gene unclear. The CDR3 totals 12 residues. With 1 base removed from V and 8 bases from J, the gap between germline ends came to 6 bases. CDR1 and CDR2 from the germline V gene are MDHEN and SYDVKM. CDR3 in DNA: TGTGCCAGCAGTTTATCGGGCTATGAGCAGTTCTTC. Protein product: CASSLSGYEQFF.

The J gene is TRBJ1-6, the V gene TRBV2, with 9 bases that match TRBD1. J was trimmed by 5 bases and V by 6 bases; bases with no gene match: 14. Germline CDR1 reads SNHLY; CDR2 reads FYNNEI. This CDR3 has 18 amino acids. CDR3 DNA sequence: TGTGCCAGCAGAGTCCCGGGACAGGGATCGTTGAATAATTCACCCCTCCACTTT. Protein sequence: CASRVPGQGSLNNSPLHF.

This clone was seen once. The chain carries TRBV4-1 and TRBJ1-2, with D perhaps TRBD1 (5 bases). The CDR3 loop spans 16 amino acids. Germline CDR1 MGHRA, CDR2 YSYEKL. Trimming pared 2 bases from V and 8 bases from J, leaving 21 bases between. The chain's CDR3 is CASSQPARDRRRGYTF. The CDR3 region has the DNA TGCGCCAGCAGCCAACCAGCCAGGGACCGACGGCGGGGCTACACCTTC.

The rearrangement joins TRBV18 to TRBJ2-5, with D unclear. V lost 3 bases, J lost 1 base, and 15 bases lay in between. Per germline, CDR1 KGHSH and CDR2 LQKENI. The length of the CDR3 is 16 residues. CDR3 residues: CASSPPLYDGQETQYF. The CDR3 DNA reads TGTGCCAGCTCACCTCCTTTATACGACGGCCAAGAGACCCAGTACTTC.

The rearrangement links TRBV6-1 to TRBJ2-5, with D unresolved. Trimming removed 2 bases from V and 7 bases from J, with 17 bases in between. This CDR3 is 15 amino acids long. Germline V gene sequence: CDR1 MNHNS, CDR2 SASEGT. Written as DNA, the CDR3 is TGTGCCAGCAGTGAATCGGTCAGCTTTCCATGGACCCAGTACTTC. This codes for CASSESVSFPWTQYF.

The J gene is TRBJ2-5, the V gene TRBV27; D unresolved. The V gene's germline CDR1 is MNHEY and CDR2 SMNVEV (reference sequence). The V and J ends lost 2 bases and 5 bases respectively, with 3 bases between them. The CDR3 is made up of 11 amino acids. The CDR3 DNA sequence: TGTGCCAGCAGTTTAAAGGAGACCCAGTACTTC. Encoded protein: CASSLKETQYF.

This clone has only a few counts. The chain is built from TRBV30 and TRBJ1-5; D remains unclear. V dropped 6 bases and J dropped 2 bases, with 11 bases sitting between them. The CDR3 runs 13 residues. The germline V gene has CDR1 GTSNPN and CDR2 SVGIG (reference sequence). The CDR3 sequence is CACRTLGNQPQHF. DNA of the CDR3: TGTGCCTGCAGGACTCTGGGCAATCAGCCCCAGCATTTT.

This clone appeared once. The chain employs TRBV7-2 and TRBJ2-1, with 12 bases that match TRBD2. Germline V gene data show CDR1 as SGHTA and CDR2 as FQGNSA. The CDR3 sequence is 15 residues long. Trimming cost V 3 bases and J 4 bases; bases outside gene matches: 1. The CDR3 reads CASSFGLAGYNEQFF. The CDR3 DNA sequence: TGTGCCAGCAGCTTTGGACTAGCGGGATACAATGAGCAGTTCTTC.

The V and J genes are TRBV7-9 and TRBJ2-5; D possibly corresponds to TRBD1 (6 bases). V lost 2 bases and J lost 1, with 8 bases in between. CDR1 and CDR2 from the germline V gene are SEHNR and FQNEAQ (reference sequence). The CDR3 consists of 14 residues. CDR3 coding DNA: TGTGCCAGCAGCTTACGGGACACCCAAGAGACCCAGTACTTC. This codes for CASSLRDTQETQYF.

This clone was counted a single time. The chain combines TRBV6-1 with TRBJ2-6; weak D call: TRBD1 (5 bases). Germline V lookup: CDR1 MNHNS, CDR2 SASEGT. V lost 3 bases and J 5 bases, leaving 8 bases between the germline ends. The CDR3 covers 14 residues. In DNA, the CDR3 is TGTGCCAGCAGTGAGGCAGGGAGGGCCAACGTCCTGACTTTC. Its translation: CASSEAGRANVLTF.

The chain links TRBV21-1 to TRBJ2-2; TRBD1 is the table's D call and was not checked against the DNA. TRBV21-1 is annotated as a pseudogene. This CDR3 spans 17 amino acids. CDR3 residues: CASSKSGDRGGAGELFF. CDR3 sequence (DNA): TGTGCCAGCAGCAAAAGTGGGGACAGGGGGGGCGCCGGGGAGCTGTTTTTT.

This clone was recorded only once. The rearrangement links TRBV19 to TRBJ2-7; 7 bases match TRBD2. In germline, CDR1 is LNHDA, CDR2 SQIVND (reference sequence). V gave up 6 bases and J gave up 0 bases; unmatched junction bases: 8. CDR3 length: 15 residues. The CDR3 sequence is CASSPTSVSSYEQYF. The CDR3 bases are TGTGCCAGTAGCCCAACTAGCGTCAGCTCCTACGAGCAGTACTTC.

V gene TRBV5-4 combines with J gene TRBJ1-3; D is undetermined. CDR3 length equals 15 residues. Germline V gene data show CDR1 as SGHNT and CDR2 as YYREEE (reference sequence). V was shortened by 4 bases and J by 0 bases, with 11 bases between the two germline ends. The CDR3 nucleotides are TGTGCCAGCAGCCCGGCGTTAGGCTCTGGAAACACCATATATTTT. It specifies CASSPALGSGNTIYF.

This chain uses TRBV7-2 with TRBJ2-5; TRBD2 matches 11 bases. CDR1 SGHTA and CDR2 FQGNSA come from the germline V gene. The CDR3 totals 15 residues. The V gene end was trimmed by 5 bases and the J gene end by 3 bases; junction bases not matched to a gene: 5. The CDR3 spells CASSTTSGSKETQYF. The CDR3 DNA sequence: TGTGCCAGCAGCACAACTAGCGGGAGTAAAGAGACCCAGTACTTC.

The chain has TRBV2 and TRBJ2-1; D is uncertain. Germline V gene sequence: CDR1 SNHLY, CDR2 FYNNEI. Trimming stripped 7 bases from V and 5 bases from J, with 6 bases between. This CDR3 has 11 residues. DNA for the CDR3: TGTGCCAGCAACGAGAACAATGAGCAGTTCTTC. Its translation is CASNENNEQFF.

The chain joins TRBV5-1 to TRBJ2-3; 15 bases agree with TRBD2. The CDR3 loop spans 19 amino acids. Germline values: CDR1 SGHRS, CDR2 YFSETQ. V trimming: 4 bases; J trimming: 5 bases; junction bases outside the gene matches: 14. The CDR3 loop reads CASSQLPWTSGRAEDTQYF. Written as DNA, the CDR3 is TGCGCCAGCAGCCAATTGCCGTGGACTAGCGGGAGGGCCGAAGATACGCAGTATTTT.